This T cell receptor (beta chain) appears in the sequencing data of a study of blood T cells in healthy people across ages. A J-beta primer mix and a sample-barcoded 5' primer were used in a second PCR of roughly 6 to 11 cycles. TCRdb passed the 5' RACE reads through MiXCR, listing each CDR3 protein once. The repertoire has roughly 1,100,000 distinct CDR3 sequences, about 23% of them found once; the top ten carry less than 0.75%. This same sample was also part of a study on T cells of mothers and their children.

The source material was blood. This clonotype originated in a girl aged 2 to 10 in good health.

CDR3 residues: CSVVGRMAKNTEAFF. The CDR3 nucleotides read TGCAGCGTTGTGGGTAGGATGGCCAAAAACACTGAAGCTTTCTTT. The chain uses TRBV29-1 and TRBJ1-1, with unresolved D. V dropped 4 bases and J dropped 2 bases, with 17 bases sitting between them. Germline assignment: CDR1 SQVTM and CDR2 ANQGSEA. The CDR3 is made up of 15 amino acids. Based on the CDR3 plus reference TRBV29-1 and TRBJ1-1, the full variable domain is SAVISQKPSRDICQRGTSLTIQCQVDSQVTMMFWYRQQPGQSLTLIATANQGSEATYESGFVIDKFPISRPNLTFSTLTVSNMSPEDSSIYLCSVVGRMAKNTEAFFGQGTRLTVV.